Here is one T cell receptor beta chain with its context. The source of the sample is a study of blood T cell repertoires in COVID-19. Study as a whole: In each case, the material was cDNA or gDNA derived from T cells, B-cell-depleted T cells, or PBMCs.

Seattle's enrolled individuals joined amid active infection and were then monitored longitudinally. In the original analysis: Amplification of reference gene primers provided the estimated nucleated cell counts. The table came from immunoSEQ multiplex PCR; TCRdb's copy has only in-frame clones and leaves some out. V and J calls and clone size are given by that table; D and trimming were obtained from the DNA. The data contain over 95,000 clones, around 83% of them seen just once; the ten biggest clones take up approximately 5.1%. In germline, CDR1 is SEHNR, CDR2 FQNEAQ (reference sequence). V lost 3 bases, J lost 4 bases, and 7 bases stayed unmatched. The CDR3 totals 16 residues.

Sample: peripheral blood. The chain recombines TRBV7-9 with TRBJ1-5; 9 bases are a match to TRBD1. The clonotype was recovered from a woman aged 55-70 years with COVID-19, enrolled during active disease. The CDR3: CASSFGPGQGNQPQHF. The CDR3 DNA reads TGTGCCAGCAGCTTCGGACCGGGACAGGGAAATCAGCCCCAGCATTTT.